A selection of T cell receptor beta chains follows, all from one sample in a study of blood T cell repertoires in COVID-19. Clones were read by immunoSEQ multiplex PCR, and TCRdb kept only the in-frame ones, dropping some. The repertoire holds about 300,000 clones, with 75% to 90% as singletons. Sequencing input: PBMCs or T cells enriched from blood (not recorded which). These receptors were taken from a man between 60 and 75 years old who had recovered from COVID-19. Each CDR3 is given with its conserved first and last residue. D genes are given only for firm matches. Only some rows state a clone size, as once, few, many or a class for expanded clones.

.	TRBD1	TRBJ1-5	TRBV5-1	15	CASSLEGDSYQPQHF	TGCGCCAGCAGCTTGGAGGGGGACAGCTATCAGCCCCAGCATTTT
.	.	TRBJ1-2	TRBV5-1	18	CASSPGPGRAGGLSGYTF	TGCGCCAGCAGCCCAGGACCAGGGAGGGCCGGGGGTTTGTCGGGCTACACCTTC
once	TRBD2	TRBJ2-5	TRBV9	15	CASSVWGGSGETQYF	TGTGCCAGCAGCGTATGGGGCGGGAGTGGGGAGACCCAGTACTTC
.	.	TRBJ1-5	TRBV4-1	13	CASSQEGEGPQHF	TGCGCCAGCAGCCAAGAAGGGGAGGGACCCCAGCATTTT
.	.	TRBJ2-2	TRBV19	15	CASTEGLENTGELFF	TGTGCCAGTACCGAAGGACTCGAGAACACCGGGGAGCTGTTTTTT
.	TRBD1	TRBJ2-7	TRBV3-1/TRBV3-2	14	CASSLGQRHYEQYF	TGTGCCAGCAGCCTGGGACAGAGACACTACGAGCAGTACTTC
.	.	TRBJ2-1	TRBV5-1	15	CASSLDEGSYNEQFF	TGCGCCAGCAGCTTGGATGAGGGCTCCTACAATGAGCAGTTCTTC
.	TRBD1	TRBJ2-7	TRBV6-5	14	CASSRTGDPYEQYF	TGTGCCAGCAGCCGCACAGGGGACCCCTACGAGCAGTACTTC
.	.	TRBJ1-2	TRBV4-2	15	CASSQGDREVSGYTF	TGTGCCAGCAGCCAAGGAGACCGGGAAGTCTCTGGCTACACCTTC
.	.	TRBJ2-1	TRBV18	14	CASSHTRSYNEQFF	TGTGCCAGCTCGCATACGCGCTCCTACAATGAGCAGTTCTTC